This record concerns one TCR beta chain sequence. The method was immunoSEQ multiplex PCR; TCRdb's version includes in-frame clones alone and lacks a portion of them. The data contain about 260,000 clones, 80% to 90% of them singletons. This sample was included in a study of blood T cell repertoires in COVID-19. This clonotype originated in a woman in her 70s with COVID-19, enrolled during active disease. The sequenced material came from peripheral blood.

This chain's CDR3 is CASSSREGEQFF. As DNA, the CDR3 is TGTGCCAGCAGCAGCCGGGAGGGGGAGCAGTTCTTC. The V and J genes are TRBV11-3 and TRBJ2-1, with 8 bases aligning to TRBD2. The V segment lost 5 bases and the J segment 10 bases; nucleotides outside the gene matches: 4. This CDR3 has 12 amino acids. Germline CDR1 SGHNT, CDR2 YENEEA.